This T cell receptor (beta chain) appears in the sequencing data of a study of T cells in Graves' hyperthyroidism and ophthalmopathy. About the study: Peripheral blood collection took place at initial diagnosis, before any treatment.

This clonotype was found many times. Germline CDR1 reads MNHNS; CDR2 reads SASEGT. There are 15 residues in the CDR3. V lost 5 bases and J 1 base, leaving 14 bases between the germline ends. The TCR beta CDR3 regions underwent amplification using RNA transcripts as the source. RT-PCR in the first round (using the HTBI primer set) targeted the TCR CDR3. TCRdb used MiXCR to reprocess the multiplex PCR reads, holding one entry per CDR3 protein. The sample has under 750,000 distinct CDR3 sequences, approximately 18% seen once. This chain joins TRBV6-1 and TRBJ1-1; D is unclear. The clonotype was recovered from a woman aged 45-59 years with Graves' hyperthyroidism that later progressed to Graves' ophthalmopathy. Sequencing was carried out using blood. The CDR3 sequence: CASSPSRRTNTEAFF. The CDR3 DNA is TGTGCCAGCAGTCCGTCCCGCCGGACGAACACTGAAGCTTTCTTT.